This passage covers 10 T cell receptor beta chains from one sample sequenced in a study of cytomegalovirus exposure and HLA in healthy donors. The PCR had 60 Vbeta and 13 Jbeta primers. Measured with immunoSEQ multiplex PCR; TCRdb has only the in-frame clones, and not every one. This sample has around 160,000 clones, with 75% to 90% found just once. The sample was PBMCs. The receptors here all came from a man between 18 and 29 years old in good health and CMV-seropositive.

In its sample, this clone was seen once. V gene TRBV7-9 combines with J gene TRBJ1-5; TRBD1 matches at 7 bases. J was trimmed by 2 bases and V by 11 bases; bases with no gene match: 21. This CDR3 is 18 amino acids long. Per germline, CDR1 SEHNR and CDR2 FQNEAQ (reference sequence). The chain's CDR3 is CAHKRGQGMFVGNQPQHF. The CDR3 bases are TGTGCCCACAAAAGGGGGCAGGGGATGTTCGTGGGCAATCAGCCCCAGCATTTT.

The chain combines TRBV11-2 with TRBJ1-1; the D is unclear. The CDR3 is 13 amino acids. The V and J ends lost 0 bases and 5 bases respectively, with 7 bases between them. Per the germline V gene, CDR1 is SGHAT and CDR2 is FQNNGV. The CDR3 nucleotides are TGTGCCAGCAGCTTAGATCCTAATACTGAAGCTTTCTTT. Translation gives CASSLDPNTEAFF.

The CDR3 DNA is TGTGCCAGCAGCTACGGGACATCCCGCGTCTACGAGCAGTACTTC. Amino acid sequence: CASSYGTSRVYEQYF. The J gene is TRBJ2-7, the V gene TRBV5-6, with D possibly TRBD1 on 6 matching bases. CDR3 length: 15 residues. Looked up from germline, CDR1 is SGHDT and CDR2 is YYEEEE. The germline V and J ends were trimmed by 3 bases and 3 bases, with 16 bases remaining between them.

The chain recombines TRBV4-1 with TRBJ2-3, with 9 bases that match TRBD2. The CDR3 is 16 amino acids. With V trimmed by 0 bases and J by 2 bases, 3 bases remained unmatched. CDR1 is MGHRA, CDR2 YSYEKL, per germline. Here the CDR3 DNA reads TGCGCCAGCAGCCAAGAGGGACTAGCTAACACAGATACGCAGTATTTT. This encodes CASSQEGLANTDTQYF.

This clone has a single count. The chain recombines TRBV6-1 with TRBJ2-2, with 8 bases matching TRBD1. Germline trimming cut 6 bases from V and 7 bases from J; bases unmatched to any gene: 10. The CDR3 is 15 residues long. CDR1 MNHNS and CDR2 SASEGT come from the germline V gene. The CDR3, as DNA: TGTGCCAGCAGGGCAACAGGGGGTTACGGCGGGGAGCTGTTTTTT. This translates into CASRATGGYGGELFF.

As regards this clone: The sample carries other DNA sequences with the same CDR3. The chain has TRBV11-2 and TRBJ1-3; D is uncertain. Germline-derived CDR1 and CDR2 are SGHAT and FQNNGV. The CDR3 sequence is 14 residues long. Trimming removed 1 base from V and 3 bases from J, with 7 bases in between. The DNA of the CDR3 is TGTGCCAGCAGCTTAGTGGGAGGTGGAAACACCATATATTTT. Translated: CASSLVGGGNTIYF.

This chain uses TRBV27 with TRBJ1-5; D call uncertain. The ends were cut back, 10 bases at V and 7 bases at J, with 14 bases in the middle. Germline CDR1 and CDR2: MNHEY and SMNVEV (reference sequence). The CDR3 runs to 12 residues. The CDR3 coding sequence is TGTGCCACAAGGTCGGGTATCCAGCCCCAGCATTTT. Translation gives CATRSGIQPQHF.

The V call is TRBV4-1, the J call TRBJ2-7; TRBD2 matches 13 bases. Trimming removed 1 base from V and 2 bases from J; junction bases left unmatched: 5. The CDR3 length is 17 residues. The V gene's germline CDR1 is MGHRA and CDR2 YSYEKL. The CDR3 nucleotides are TGCGCCAGCAGCCAAGTGCCACTAGCGGGGGGGACCTACGAGCAGTACTTC. Its translation is CASSQVPLAGGTYEQYF.

CDR3: CASSGGPGANVLTF. The CDR3 DNA reads TGTGCCAGCAGTGGGGGGCCTGGGGCCAACGTCCTGACTTTC. This chain links TRBV6-1 with TRBJ2-6; D is possibly TRBD1 (6 bases). Germline V gene lookup returns CDR1 MNHNS and CDR2 SASEGT. The CDR3 consists of 14 residues. Deletions cut 4 bases from V and 2 bases from J, with 6 bases between.

The rearrangement uses TRBV10-3 and TRBJ1-2; 7 bases align to TRBD1. Trimming cost V 2 bases and J 4 bases; bases outside gene matches: 1. Looked up from germline, CDR1 is ENHRY and CDR2 is SYGVKD. The CDR3 sequence is 13 residues long. The CDR3 DNA sequence: TGTGCCATCAGTGAGGACAGGGTCTATGGCTACACCTTC. It encodes CAISEDRVYGYTF.